Each of the 25 T cell receptor beta chains below was sequenced from the same sample in a study of human T cells and chemical hapten exposure. TCRdb recomputed calls from the RACE reads with MiXCR, one row per CDR3 protein. The profile shows tens of thousands of distinct CDR3 sequences, 4.5% to 5.5% of them singletons. The sample's time point: healthy volunteer bleed at 6 weeks. It was unfractionated whole blood from which total RNA was extracted. The sample was whole blood. Receptor source: a human donor in good health. Some clones in this sample may be carry-over from other donors' samples.

V is TRBV6-5 and J is TRBJ1-1; no reliable D call. The CDR3 is made up of 14 amino acids. The germline gives CDR1 MNHEY, CDR2 SVGAGI. Trimming pared 6 bases from V and 6 bases from J, leaving 17 bases between. CDR3 in DNA: TGTGCCAGCAGACTTACAAGACTAAATCCTGAAGCTTTCTTT. Amino acids: CASRLTRLNPEAFF.

This clonotype was counted ten times or more. The rearrangement joins TRBV5-1 to TRBJ2-5, with D maybe TRBD2 (5 bases). This CDR3 region has 15 residues. The germline gives CDR1 SGHRS, CDR2 YFSETQ. V dropped 0 bases and J dropped 5 bases, with 14 bases sitting between them. CDR3 coding DNA: TGCGCCAGCAGCTTGGCGGGGTCCTCAGAGGAGACCCAGTACTTC. Its translation is CASSLAGSSEETQYF. Drawing the rest from reference TRBV5-1 and TRBJ2-5, the complete variable domain is KAGVTQTPRYLIKTRGQQVTLSCSPISGHRSVSWYQQTPGQGLQFLFEYFSETQRNKGNFPGRFSGRQFSNSRSEMNVSTLELGDSALYLCASSLAGSSEETQYFGPGTRLLVL.

This chain uses TRBV5-8 with TRBJ2-7; TRBD1 aligns across 7 bases. With V trimmed by 0 bases and J by 3 bases, 3 bases remained unmatched. The CDR3 loop spans 14 amino acids. Germline CDR1 is SGHTS and CDR2 is YDEGEE. The DNA of the CDR3 is TGTGCCAGCAGCTTGGTGGGACAGAGCTACGAGCAGTACTTC. It translates to CASSLVGQSYEQYF. Full variable domain (rest looked up from reference TRBV5-8 and TRBJ2-7): EAGVTQSPTHLIKTRGQQATLRCSPISGHTSVYWYQQALGLGLQFLLWYDEGEERNRGNFPPRFSGRQFPNYSSELNVNALELEDSALYLCASSLVGQSYEQYFGPGTRLTVT.

This clonotype was seen repeatedly, ten times or more. The V and J genes are TRBV6-6 and TRBJ2-2; D is perhaps TRBD1 or TRBD2 (6 bases each). Germline V gene sequence: CDR1 MNHNY, CDR2 SVGAGI (reference sequence). The CDR3 is 15 amino acids. V was trimmed by 0 bases and J by 6 bases, leaving 11 bases between them. CDR3 in amino acids: CASSYSWGAAGELFF. The CDR3 region has the DNA TGTGCCAGCAGTTACTCATGGGGGGCTGCCGGGGAGCTGTTTTTT.

Many counts were recorded for this clonotype. The chain couples TRBV7-8 to TRBJ2-1; the match to TRBD2 covers 8 bases. This CDR3 is built from 14 residues. With 5 bases clipped from V and 10 bases from J, the junction kept 10 bases outside the gene matches. Germline V gene data show CDR1 as SGHVS and CDR2 as FQNEAQ. The CDR3 nucleotides are TGTGCCAGCAGCCCTTCCGCGGGGGGTAGGGAGCAGTTCTTC. Translated, it gives CASSPSAGGREQFF.

A few counts support this clonotype. The rearrangement uses TRBV9 and TRBJ1-1, with a tentative D call TRBD1 (5 bases). The CDR3 covers 15 residues. V was pared by 7 bases and J by 0 bases, with 16 bases between. Germline values: CDR1 SGDLS, CDR2 YYNGEE. CDR3 DNA sequence: TGTGCCAGCTCACAGGACCCCTCAATGAACACTGAAGCTTTCTTT. It is translated as CASSQDPSMNTEAFF.

This clonotype was detected ten times or more. The rearrangement links TRBV4-2 to TRBJ2-7; D gene unclear. V was cut by 0 bases and J by 3 bases, with 12 bases left in between. The CDR3 sequence is 15 residues long. CDR1 is LGHNA, CDR2 YNFKEQ, per germline. The CDR3: CASSQDKGLGYEQYF. The CDR3 DNA reads as TGTGCCAGCAGCCAAGACAAAGGGCTCGGCTACGAGCAGTACTTC.

This clonotype was counted at least ten times. This chain uses TRBV5-1 with TRBJ2-2; D is perhaps TRBD2 (6 bases). This CDR3 is 16 amino acids long. CDR1 and CDR2 from the germline V gene are SGHRS and YFSETQ. Trimming stripped 3 bases from V and 0 bases from J, with 12 bases between. CDR3 sequence (DNA): TGCGCCAGCAGCTCGTTCGGGGGTTCGAACACCGGGGAGCTGTTTTTT. This codes for CASSSFGGSNTGELFF.

This clonotype was counted many times. The chain employs TRBV7-2 and TRBJ2-3, with D maybe TRBD2 (6 bases). The V end was cut by 0 bases, the J end by 5 bases, with 15 bases between. Per germline, CDR1 SGHTA and CDR2 FQGNSA. This CDR3 spans 16 amino acids. In nucleotides, the CDR3 is TGTGCCAGCAGCTTAGCGGGAGTCGGGGGTGGAGATACGCAGTATTTT. Its protein product is CASSLAGVGGGDTQYF.

This CDR3 is CASSLGLAGATNTQYF. The CDR3 bases are TGTGCCAGCAGTTTAGGGCTAGCGGGGGCAACAAATACGCAGTATTTT. The V and J genes are TRBV12-3 or TRBV12-4 and TRBJ2-3, with 10 bases that match TRBD2. Trimming removed 1 base from V and 7 bases from J; junction bases left unmatched: 8. There are 16 residues in the CDR3.

This clonotype was counted at least ten times. The chain carries TRBV3-1 and TRBJ1-2; D is ambiguous. Germline V CDR1 and CDR2: LGHDT, YNNKEL (reference sequence). The CDR3 has 13 residues. Trimming cost V 4 bases and J 4 bases, with 10 bases left between them. The CDR3 DNA follows: TGTGCCAGCAGCCCCCGACAAGGCTATGGCTACACCTTC. This translates into CASSPRQGYGYTF.

This clonotype occurred a few times. V usage is TRBV4-1 and J usage is TRBJ1-5, with D maybe TRBD1 (5 bases). CDR1 and CDR2 from the germline V gene are MGHRA and YSYEKL. Deletions cut 1 base from V and 2 bases from J, with 12 bases between. The CDR3 extends over 16 amino acids. The CDR3 protein is CASSQGVIGGNQPQHF. CDR3 bases: TGCGCCAGCAGCCAAGGGGTTATAGGGGGCAATCAGCCCCAGCATTTT.

Points on this clonotype: A read error may be the cause here, since a much bigger clone is one base away. The chain recombines TRBV20-1 with TRBJ2-3, with D possibly being TRBD1 (5 bases). The CDR3 has 12 amino acids. V was pared by 3 bases and J by 4 bases, with 8 bases between. Looked up from germline, CDR1 is DFQATT and CDR2 is SNEGSKA (reference sequence). The CDR3 is CSASRQPDTQYF. The CDR3 coding sequence is TGCAGTGCTAGTAGACAGCCAGATACGCAGTATTTT.

This clonotype was detected ten times or more. The chain carries TRBV20-1 and TRBJ2-7; D may be TRBD2 (5 bases). The CDR3 sequence is 14 residues long. Per the germline V gene, CDR1 is DFQATT and CDR2 is SNEGSKA (reference sequence). Trimming cost V 0 bases and J 5 bases, with 14 bases left between them. The CDR3 protein is CSARELEGSDEQYF. The DNA for the CDR3 is TGCAGTGCTAGAGAGTTGGAAGGGAGCGACGAGCAGTACTTC.

Many counts were recorded for this clonotype. The genes are TRBV12-3 or TRBV12-4 and TRBJ1-1; no clear D. The germline V and J ends were trimmed by 2 bases and 4 bases, with 14 bases remaining between them. This CDR3 is 15 amino acids long. CDR3 DNA: TGTGCCAGCAGTTTATTGGGAGGGCGCGGCACTGAAGCTTTCTTT. Its protein product is CASSLLGGRGTEAFF.

The sample holds many counts of this clonotype. The chain joins TRBV7-9 to TRBJ1-1, with D maybe TRBD1 (6 bases). Deletions cut 1 base from V and 1 base from J, with 7 bases between. Germline V CDR1 and CDR2: SEHNR, FQNEAQ (reference sequence). This CDR3 region has 14 residues. The CDR3 spells CASSLGTANTEAFF. Written as DNA, the CDR3 is TGTGCCAGCAGCTTAGGGACAGCGAACACTGAAGCTTTCTTT.

This clonotype has a count of ten or more. The V gene is TRBV10-3, the J gene TRBJ2-3; D is possibly TRBD1 (5 bases). CDR1 and CDR2 (germline): ENHRY, SYGVKD. This CDR3 is 15 amino acids long. V lost 2 bases, J lost 1 base, and 10 bases lay in between. CDR3 amino acids: CAISEPTGRTDTQYF. The CDR3 DNA sequence: TGTGCCATCAGTGAGCCTACAGGACGCACAGATACGCAGTATTTT.

This rearrangement joins TRBV5-1 to TRBJ2-3, with 14 nucleotides matching TRBD2. The CDR3 extends over 19 amino acids. The V gene's germline CDR1 is SGHRS and CDR2 YFSETQ. The V and J ends lost 1 base and 0 bases, in that order; junction bases with no gene match: 7. In DNA form, the CDR3 reads TGCGCCAGCAGCTTGAAGGGACTAGCGGGAGTTGGTAGCACAGATACGCAGTATTTT. This gives the protein CASSLKGLAGVGSTDTQYF.

This clonotype has ten or more counts. V gene TRBV29-1 combines with J gene TRBJ1-1, with 8 bases fitting TRBD1. Germline CDR1 is SQVTM and CDR2 is ANQGSEA. The CDR3 covers 15 residues. J gave up 2 bases and V 0 bases, and 5 bases lay outside the gene matches. The CDR3 DNA reads TGCAGCGTTGAAGATCCACAGGGGGATAACACTGAAGCTTTCTTT. This sequence encodes CSVEDPQGDNTEAFF.

This clonotype was found many times. V usage is TRBV5-1 and J usage is TRBJ2-7; D is possibly TRBD2 (5 bases). CDR3 length: 13 residues. V gave up 7 bases and J gave up 2 bases, with 13 bases separating them. CDR1 and CDR2 (germline): SGHRS, YFSETQ. In DNA, the CDR3 is TGCGCCAGCGCTCGGACTTTTACCTACGAGCAGTACTTC. This sequence encodes CASARTFTYEQYF.

This clonotype was seen at least ten times. The rearrangement links TRBV6-5 to TRBJ2-6; D is ambiguous. The V end was cut by 4 bases, the J end by 2 bases, with 12 bases between. Germline CDR1 is MNHEY and CDR2 is SVGAGI. CDR3 length: 16 amino acids. The CDR3 protein is CASSSPSSPGANVLTF. The DNA of the CDR3 is TGTGCCAGCAGTTCACCGAGTAGTCCTGGGGCCAACGTCCTGACTTTC.

This clonotype was recorded at least ten times. J is TRBJ2-1 and V is TRBV6-1; either TRBD1 or TRBD2 may fit D (5 bases each). The V gene's germline CDR1 is MNHNS and CDR2 SASEGT. This CDR3 region has 14 residues. Trimming pared 4 bases from V and 9 bases from J, leaving 16 bases between. The CDR3 protein is CASSARIQGPEQFF. As DNA, the CDR3 is TGTGCCAGCAGTGCAAGAATCCAGGGACCTGAGCAGTTCTTC.

This clonotype turned up a few times. The chain combines TRBV6-2 or TRBV6-3 with TRBJ1-1, with D possibly TRBD1 on 5 matching bases. This CDR3 contains 13 residues. Trimming left V 8 bases short and J 6 bases short, with 16 bases between. The germline CDR1 and CDR2 sequences are MNHEY and SVGEGT. The DNA of the CDR3 is TGTGCCAGCGGATTGAGTGGGGCCTCTGAAGCTTTCTTT. It translates to CASGLSGASEAFF.

This clonotype was seen at least ten times. CDR3: CASRGTGGTDTQYF. CDR3 DNA sequence: TGTGCCAGCCGAGGAACAGGGGGGACAGATACGCAGTATTTT. The chain links TRBV12-3 or TRBV12-4 to TRBJ2-3; 8 bases map to TRBD1. The trim removed 8 bases at V and 3 bases at J, leaving 7 bases unmatched. The CDR3 has 14 residues.

This clonotype was recorded at least ten times. V is TRBV28 and J is TRBJ1-5; a weak D match, TRBD1 (5 bases). CDR1 is MDHEN and CDR2 is SYDVKM in the germline V gene. V shed 8 bases and J shed 5 bases, with 16 bases lying between them. The CDR3 is made up of 14 amino acids. CDR3: CASSLMGGDQPQHF. CDR3 nucleotide sequence: TGTGCCAGCTCATTGATGGGAGGGGATCAGCCCCAGCATTTT.